The 20 T cell receptor beta chains below come from one sample, sequenced in a study of cytomegalovirus exposure and HLA in healthy donors. Primers for the PCR totalled 60 Vbeta and 13 Jbeta. Repertoires were generated with immunoSEQ multiplex PCR, while TCRdb's copy carries only in-frame clones and drops some. The sample has 150,000 to 180,000 clones; 65% to 80% are singletons. The sequencing input was PBMCs. The receptor source for this set is a woman aged 40 to 55 in good health and CMV-seronegative.

The CDR3 nucleotides are TGTGCCAGCAGCACCGGGAGTAAGTACCAAGAGACCCAGTACTTC. It translates to CASSTGSKYQETQYF. The gene calls are TRBV5-6 and TRBJ2-5; a weak D match, TRBD2 (6 bases). Trimming removed 4 bases at V and 0 bases at J, with 13 bases between. The CDR3 length is 15 residues. Germline CDR1 and CDR2: SGHDT and YYEEEE.

This chain links TRBV5-1 with TRBJ1-2, with a weak D call TRBD1 (5 bases). The CDR3 has 13 residues. CDR1 SGHRS and CDR2 YFSETQ come from the germline V gene. V was trimmed by 2 bases and J by 7 bases, leaving 12 bases between them. For the CDR3, the DNA is TGCGCCAGCAGCTTACCCGGGGGGAGTGGCTACACCTTC. As protein: CASSLPGGSGYTF.

This clone has just one count. The chain employs TRBV6-1 and TRBJ2-2, with D possibly matching TRBD2 (6 bases). Trimming removed 8 bases from V and 6 bases from J, with 10 bases in between. Germline CDR1 and CDR2: MNHNS and SASEGT. There are 12 residues in the CDR3. The CDR3 DNA reads TGTGCCAGCGGCGGGGAACCCGGGGAGCTGTTTTTT. This gives the protein CASGGEPGELFF.

The chain links TRBV2 to TRBJ2-7; 8 nucleotides line up with TRBD1. The CDR3 consists of 14 residues. The ends lost 6 bases at V and 0 bases at J; junction bases unmatched: 4. Germline CDR1 reads SNHLY; CDR2 reads FYNNEI. CDR3 DNA sequence: TGTGCCAGCAGCGGACAGGGCATCTCCTACGAGCAGTACTTC. It encodes CASSGQGISYEQYF.

CDR3: CASSDWDRVDNEQFF. In nucleotides, the CDR3 is TGTGCCAGCAGTGACTGGGACAGGGTTGACAATGAGCAGTTCTTC. The V gene is TRBV2, the J gene TRBJ2-1, with TRBD1 matching over 9 bases. The CDR3 runs 15 residues. Germline V CDR1 and CDR2: SNHLY, FYNNEI. Trimming removed 3 bases from V and 5 bases from J; junction bases left unmatched: 5.

This chain links TRBV7-2 with TRBJ1-4; D call uncertain. Trimming removed 2 bases at V and 0 bases at J, with 13 bases between. Germline V gives CDR1 SGHTA, CDR2 FQGNSA. There are 17 residues in the CDR3. The CDR3 nucleotides read TGTGCCAGCAGCTTACTTAGGTCGAGGGCAACTAATGAAAAACTGTTTTTT. It is translated as CASSLLRSRATNEKLFF.

This chain joins TRBV2 and TRBJ2-5; TRBD1 aligns across 9 bases. The CDR3 length is 13 residues. V gave up 7 bases and J gave up 6 bases; unmatched junction bases: 6. Germline lookup yields CDR1 SNHLY and CDR2 FYNNEI. The CDR3 DNA reads as TGTGCCAGCACCTGGACAGGGGCAAAGACCCAGTACTTC. Amino acids: CASTWTGAKTQYF. The complete variable domain, with remaining parts taken from reference TRBV2 and TRBJ2-5, reads EPEVTQTPSHQVTQMGQEVILRCVPISNHLYFYWYRQILGQKVEFLVSFYNNEISEKSEIFDDQFSVERPDGSNFTLKIRSTKLEDSAMYFCASTWTGAKTQYFGPGTRLLVL.

The chain joins TRBV5-8 to TRBJ1-3, with 8 bases identical to TRBD1. Germline CDR1 reads SGHTS; CDR2 reads YDEGEE. CDR3 size: 17 residues. With 4 bases clipped from V and 2 bases from J, the junction kept 11 bases outside the gene matches. The CDR3 protein is CASSARQGTGAGNTIYF. The CDR3, as DNA: TGTGCCAGCAGCGCTAGACAGGGGACGGGAGCTGGAAACACCATATATTTT.

On this clone: No conserved phenylalanine or tryptophan is present at the end of the CDR3, so a read error is the likely explanation. The rearrangement joins TRBV23-1 to TRBJ1-2, with 10 bases matching TRBD1. TRBV23-1 is an open reading frame whose function is uncertain. This CDR3 spans 17 amino acids. The J segment lost 5 bases and the V segment lost 4 bases, leaving 13 bases of the junction unmatched. CDR3 amino acids: CASSRSRDRGREYGYTV. DNA of the CDR3: TGCGCCAGCAGTCGGAGTCGGGACAGGGGAAGGGAGTATGGCTACACCGTC.

This clone was observed a few times. V and J are TRBV30 and TRBJ2-7, with 11 nucleotides matching TRBD2. There are 15 residues in the CDR3. Germline assignment: CDR1 GTSNPN and CDR2 SVGIG (reference sequence). V dropped 2 bases and J dropped 4; count of bases not matched to a gene: 7. CDR3 DNA: TGTGCCTGGAGTATTCTAGCGGGAGGCGGGTACGAGCAGTACTTC. Translating gives CAWSILAGGGYEQYF.

This chain links TRBV30 with TRBJ2-7; 8 bases are a match to TRBD1. With V trimmed by 5 bases and J by 0 bases, 6 bases remained unmatched. CDR3 length: 14 residues. The germline CDR1 and CDR2 sequences are GTSNPN and SVGIG (reference sequence). The CDR3 region has the DNA TGTGCCTGGGGACAGGGTGGGAGCTCCTACGAGCAGTACTTC. Translated, it gives CAWGQGGSSYEQYF.

Concerning this clone itself: Compared with germline, one end of the junction differs, possibly owing to a read error. V is TRBV2 and J is TRBJ2-3; TRBD1 agrees at 8 bases. In germline, CDR1 is SNHLY, CDR2 FYNNEI. The CDR3 is 12 residues long. CDR3 in DNA: TGTGCCAGCAGCCCCCACGGACAGGGCGACGATTTT. Translating gives CASSPHGQGDDF. The full variable domain, with the rest looked up from reference TRBV2 and TRBJ2-3, is EPEVTQTPSHQVTQMGQEVILRCVPISNHLYFYWYRQILGQKVEFLVSFYNNEISEKSEIFDDQFSVERPDGSNFTLKIRSTKLEDSAMYFCASSPHGQGDDFGPGTRLTVL.

This rearrangement joins TRBV6-1 to TRBJ1-2; 8 nucleotides align to TRBD1. This CDR3 comprises 15 residues. V dropped 2 bases and J dropped 2; count of bases not matched to a gene: 4. Germline V gene sequence: CDR1 MNHNS, CDR2 SASEGT. Here the CDR3 reads CASSELWDRNYGYTF. The CDR3 DNA sequence: TGTGCCAGCAGTGAATTATGGGACAGGAACTATGGCTACACCTTC.

There are a few counts of this clone. The chain is built from TRBV5-1 and TRBJ1-3; TRBD1 aligns across 8 bases. The CDR3 totals 17 residues. Germline CDR1 is SGHRS and CDR2 is YFSETQ. After removal of 3 bases from V and 0 bases from J, the junction contained 8 bases not matched to a gene. In DNA, the CDR3 is TGCGCCAGCAGCTCGGGGACCGGGACAGGCTCTGGAAACACCATATATTTT. Its protein is CASSSGTGTGSGNTIYF.

The chain uses TRBV6-1 and TRBJ1-4; tentative D call: TRBD1 (6 bases). Germline loops: CDR1 MNHNS, CDR2 SASEGT. The V end was cut by 10 bases, the J end by 2 bases, with 8 bases between. The CDR3 consists of 12 residues. CDR3 loop: CAITGTNEKLFF. The DNA for the CDR3 is TGTGCCATTACAGGGACTAATGAAAAACTGTTTTTT.

This chain joins TRBV19 and TRBJ1-5; no clear D gene. The CDR3 is made up of 13 amino acids. The germline V gene encodes CDR1 LNHDA and CDR2 SQIVND (reference sequence). V was pared by 6 bases and J by 9 bases, with 15 bases between. CDR3 coding DNA: TGTGCCAGTAGCCCCTTCGACGAGGCGCCCCAGCATTTT. It is translated as CASSPFDEAPQHF.

CDR3 DNA: TGTGCCAGCAGTTCGATGACATCCTACGAGCAGTACTTC. Protein: CASSSMTSYEQYF. The rearrangement joins TRBV28 to TRBJ2-7; unclear D gene. Per germline, CDR1 MDHEN and CDR2 SYDVKM. V was pared by 4 bases and J by 1 base, with 8 bases between. This CDR3 region has 13 residues. Based on the CDR3 plus reference TRBV28 and TRBJ2-7, the full variable domain is DVKVTQSSRYLVKRTGEKVFLECVQDMDHENMFWYRQDPGLGLRLIYFSYDVKMKEKGDIPEGYSVSREKKERFSLILESASTNQTSMYLCASSSMTSYEQYFGPGTRLTVT.

The CDR3 sequence: CAWSGSSYGELFF. The CDR3 region has the DNA TGTGCCTGGAGTGGATCCAGTTACGGGGAGCTGTTTTTT. The genes are TRBV30 and TRBJ2-2; D is unresolved. CDR3 size: 13 residues. Germline V gives CDR1 GTSNPN, CDR2 SVGIG (reference sequence). The V end lost 1 base, the J end lost 7 bases, and 10 bases lay between the germline ends.

The chain combines TRBV2 with TRBJ2-2; D not certain. Germline CDR1 and CDR2: SNHLY and FYNNEI. This CDR3 spans 16 amino acids. V lost 3 bases and J lost 0, with 11 bases in between. In nucleotides, the CDR3 is TGTGCCAGCAGTGAGGATGGAGTTTCGAACACCGGGGAGCTGTTTTTT. Protein: CASSEDGVSNTGELFF.

The rearrangement uses TRBV7-2 and TRBJ1-3; 8 bases map to TRBD1. This CDR3 has 17 residues. With V trimmed by 2 bases and J by 4 bases, 10 bases remained unmatched. Per germline, CDR1 SGHTA and CDR2 FQGNSA. CDR3 DNA: TGTGCCAGCAGCTTAACCCCCGACAGGGGATCGGGAAACACCATATATTTT. Translated: CASSLTPDRGSGNTIYF.